The 6 T cell receptor beta chains below all came from one sample that was sequenced in a study of cytomegalovirus exposure and HLA in healthy donors. A multiplex PCR was run with 60 Vbeta primers and 13 Jbeta primers. Data came from immunoSEQ multiplex PCR; TCRdb stores just in-frame clones and leaves some out. The sample yields about 130,000 clones, about 74% seen once. Sequencing used PBMCs. The receptor source for this set is a woman in her fifties or sixties in good health and CMV-seropositive.

The V gene is TRBV6-5, the J gene TRBJ1-1; tentative D call: TRBD1 (6 bases). Trimming shortened V by 6 bases and J by 1 base, and 9 bases separated the two germline ends. This CDR3 spans 13 amino acids. Germline assignment: CDR1 MNHEY and CDR2 SVGAGI. The DNA for the CDR3 is TGTGCCAGCAGCTCGGACAGGAACACTGAAGCTTTCTTT. It yields the protein CASSSDRNTEAFF.

In this sample, this clone turned up a few times. This chain connects TRBV13 to TRBJ1-1; weak D call: TRBD1 (5 bases). The ends were cut back, 4 bases at V and 11 bases at J, with 14 bases in the middle. The germline gives CDR1 PRHDT, CDR2 FYEKMQ (reference sequence). The CDR3 runs 12 residues. The CDR3 DNA is TGTGCCAGCAGCTCAAGGGACTCCCGGGCTTTCTTT. This encodes CASSSRDSRAFF.

The rearrangement uses TRBV10-1 and TRBJ2-5; 8 bases line up with TRBD2. Near its end, the DNA agrees better with TRBJ2-7, so the J call may be wrong. Germline assignment: CDR1 WNHNN and CDR2 SYGVQD (reference sequence). The CDR3 has 14 residues. The CDR3, as DNA: TGCGCCAGCCCTCCTTCGCGGGGGGCCTACGAGCAGTACTTC. Its protein product is CASPPSRGAYEQYF.

This chain uses TRBV6-1 with TRBJ1-5; D might be TRBD1 (5 bases). The CDR3 sequence is 13 residues long. Germline CDR1 reads MNHNS; CDR2 reads SASEGT. V lost 7 bases, J lost 1 base, and 8 bases lay in between. CDR3 residues: CASMGLSNQPQHF. The CDR3 nucleotides read TGTGCCAGCATGGGACTGAGCAATCAGCCCCAGCATTTT.

This clone showed up just once. The chain couples TRBV11-3 to TRBJ2-2; tentatively, D is TRBD2 (6 bases). V was trimmed by 5 bases and J by 3 bases, leaving 16 bases between them. Germline loops: CDR1 SGHNT, CDR2 YENEEA. The CDR3 is 16 residues long. In DNA form, the CDR3 reads TGTGCCAGCAGCCCCTGGGAGGCAGGGTACACCGGGGAGCTGTTTTTT. Protein product: CASSPWEAGYTGELFF.

V gene TRBV10-3 combines with J gene TRBJ2-3; 7 nucleotides match TRBD2. The CDR3 covers 13 residues. Germline CDR1 and CDR2: ENHRY and SYGVKD. V shed 9 bases and J 5 bases; nucleotides not matched to a gene: 8. The CDR3: CAISTSLIDTQYF. The CDR3 DNA is TGTGCCATATCGACTAGCTTGATAGATACGCAGTATTTT.